This T cell receptor (beta chain) was sequenced for a study of shared clonotypes between healthy human individuals. To note about this clone: Its antigen is unknown.

Deep-level settings were used for running the assay. Profiled with immunoSEQ multiplex PCR; TCRdb holds only in-frame clones, not every one. The repertoire consists of more than 2,000,000 clones, with approximately 93% occurring once and the leading ten covering 0.39%. Germline-derived CDR1 and CDR2 are MDHEN and SYDVKM. The CDR3 is 13 residues long. V was shortened by 8 bases and J by 4 bases, with 12 bases between the two germline ends. Whole-study findings and limits: Across subsets, estimated richness was generally greater for naive than for memory populations. In the sorted subsets, rarefaction showed sequencing was incomplete despite large depth.

This receptor was taken from a man younger than 35 in good health. Some clones in this sample may be carry-over from other donors' samples. This chain joins TRBV28 and TRBJ1-5, with D uncertain. The specimen was naive CD4+ T cells from PBMCs. This sample's subset: CD45RA+ positively selected. CDR3 in DNA: TGTGCCAGCGTAACGGGAGGGAATCAGCCCCAGCATTTT. As protein: CASVTGGNQPQHF.